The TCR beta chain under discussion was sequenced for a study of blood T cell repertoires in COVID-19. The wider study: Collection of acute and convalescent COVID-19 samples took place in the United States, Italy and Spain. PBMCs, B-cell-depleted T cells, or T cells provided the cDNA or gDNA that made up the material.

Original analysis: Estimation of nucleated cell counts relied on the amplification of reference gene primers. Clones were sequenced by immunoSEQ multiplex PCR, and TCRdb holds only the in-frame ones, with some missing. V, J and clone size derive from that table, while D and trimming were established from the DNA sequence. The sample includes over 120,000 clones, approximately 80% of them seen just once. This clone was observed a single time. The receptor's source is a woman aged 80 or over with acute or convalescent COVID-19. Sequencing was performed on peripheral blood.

The CDR3 loop is CASSLSRFRSYNSPLHF. CDR3 DNA sequence: TGTGCCAGCAGCCTAAGCAGGTTCCGCTCCTATAATTCACCCCTCCACTTT. The J gene is TRBJ1-6, the V gene TRBV7-2, with D unclear. The CDR3 runs 17 residues. The germline CDR1 and CDR2 sequences are SGHTA and FQGNSA. Trimming pared 5 bases from V and 0 bases from J, leaving 14 bases between.